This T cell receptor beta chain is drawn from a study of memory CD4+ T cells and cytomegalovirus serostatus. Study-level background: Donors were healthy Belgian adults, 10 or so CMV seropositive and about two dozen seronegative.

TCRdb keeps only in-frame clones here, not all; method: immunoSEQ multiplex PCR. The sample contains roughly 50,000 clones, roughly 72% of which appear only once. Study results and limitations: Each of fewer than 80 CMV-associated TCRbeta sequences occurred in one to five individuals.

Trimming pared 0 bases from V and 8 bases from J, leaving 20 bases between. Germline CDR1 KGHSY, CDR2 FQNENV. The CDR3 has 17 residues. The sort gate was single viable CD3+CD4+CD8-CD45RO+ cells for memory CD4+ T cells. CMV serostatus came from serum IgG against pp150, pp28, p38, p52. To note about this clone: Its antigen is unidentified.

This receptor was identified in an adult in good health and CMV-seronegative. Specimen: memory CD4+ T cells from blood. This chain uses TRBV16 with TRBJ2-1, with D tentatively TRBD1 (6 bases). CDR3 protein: CASSQSAGRGNSDEQFF. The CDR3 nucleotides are TGTGCCAGCAGCCAATCAGCCGGCAGGGGAAATTCGGATGAGCAGTTCTTC. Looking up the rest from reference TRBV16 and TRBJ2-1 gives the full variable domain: GEEVAQTPKHLVRGEGQKAKLYCAPIKGHSYVFWYQQVLKNEFKFLISFQNENVFDETGMPKERFSAKCLPNSPCSLEIQATKLEDSAVYFCASSQSAGRGNSDEQFFGPGTRLTVL.